A selection of T cell receptor beta chains follows, all from one sample in a study of OX40 agonist ivuxolimab in advanced cancers. TCRdb's copy holds only in-frame clones and misses some; the assay was immunoSEQ multiplex PCR. The repertoire includes roughly 100,000 clones, about nine tenths of them detected once, and 0.31% sits in the top ten. The specimen was CD4+ or CD8+ T cells sorted from blood, collected in a trial of the OX40 agonist ivuxolimab. The receptors stem from an adult with an advanced solid tumor such as melanoma, head and neck, liver or kidney cancer. CDR3s include the opening cysteine and the closing phenylalanine or tryptophan.

j_call: TRBJ2-1
v_call: TRBV19
cdr3_aa: CASSTQGGKRGTYNEQFF

j_call: TRBJ1-5
v_call: TRBV7-2
cdr3_aa: CASSLRTSYQPQHF

j_call: TRBJ1-2
v_call: TRBV18
cdr3_aa: CASSPPWDRWGSTF

j_call: TRBJ2-3
v_call: TRBV7-9
cdr3_aa: CASSLEPADTQYF

j_call: TRBJ2-5
v_call: TRBV7-9
cdr3_aa: CASSFPGTSGGQETQYF

j_call: TRBJ1-2
v_call: TRBV5-4
cdr3_aa: CASSTARNRGITGYTF

j_call: TRBJ1-3
v_call: TRBV18
cdr3_aa: CASSPQGAYSGNTIYF

j_call: TRBJ2-5
v_call: TRBV2
cdr3_aa: CASSPLWETQYF

j_call: TRBJ2-3
v_call: TRBV7-2
cdr3_aa: CASSLVPGQGADTQYF

j_call: TRBJ1-2
v_call: TRBV4-1
cdr3_aa: CASSPTGGNYGYTF

j_call: TRBJ2-3
v_call: TRBV9
cdr3_aa: CASSRTLAWTSGGTTDTQYF

j_call: TRBJ2-7
v_call: TRBV5-1
cdr3_aa: CASSLRPRASEGGYEQYF

j_call: TRBJ2-5
v_call: TRBV11-3
cdr3_aa: CASSLGTGKETQYF

j_call: TRBJ2-1
v_call: TRBV5-1
cdr3_aa: CASSALLNNEQFF

j_call: TRBJ2-5
v_call: TRBV7-9
cdr3_aa: CASSLRGSQETQYF

j_call: TRBJ2-7
v_call: TRBV29-1
cdr3_aa: CSVRAGVSEQYF

j_call: TRBJ1-2
v_call: TRBV19
cdr3_aa: CASSPRNRAGYTF

j_call: TRBJ1-2
v_call: TRBV11-2
cdr3_aa: CASSLDALATNYGYTF

j_call: TRBJ2-3
v_call: TRBV2
cdr3_aa: CASSGTSGGPDTQYF

j_call: TRBJ1-2
v_call: TRBV2
cdr3_aa: CASTNRAGYTF

j_call: TRBJ1-1
v_call: TRBV7-8
cdr3_aa: CASSPEGVSTEAFF

j_call: TRBJ2-1
v_call: TRBV18
cdr3_aa: CASSRSSGLAGGDHNEQFF

j_call: TRBJ2-1
v_call: TRBV5-1
cdr3_aa: CASSLGQLSSYNEQFF

j_call: TRBJ2-1
v_call: TRBV5-1
cdr3_aa: CASSPQGTDYNEQFF

j_call: TRBJ1-5
v_call: TRBV30
cdr3_aa: CAWSPDYRVNQPQHF

j_call: TRBJ1-6
v_call: TRBV25-1
cdr3_aa: CASSATLNSPLHF

j_call: TRBJ2-3
v_call: TRBV6-1
cdr3_aa: CASNTGSKEGDTQYF

j_call: TRBJ1-1
v_call: TRBV7-9
cdr3_aa: CASSLVQGNTEAFF

j_call: TRBJ1-5
v_call: TRBV7-7
cdr3_aa: CASSAGLGREPQHF

j_call: TRBJ2-7
v_call: TRBV7-8
cdr3_aa: CASSFELASYEQYF

j_call: TRBJ1-4
v_call: TRBV2
cdr3_aa: CASTRDRGSEKLFF

j_call: TRBJ1-6
v_call: TRBV5-4
cdr3_aa: CASSLGTARPLHF

j_call: TRBJ1-2
v_call: TRBV6-6
cdr3_aa: CASSRDRGVYGYTF

j_call: TRBJ1-2
v_call: TRBV5-4
cdr3_aa: CASSQGLVGDEHGYTF

j_call: TRBJ1-2
v_call: TRBV6-1
cdr3_aa: CASSERFNYGYTF

j_call: TRBJ1-4
v_call: TRBV30
cdr3_aa: CACSRGFTNEKLFF

j_call: TRBJ1-2
v_call: TRBV7-9
cdr3_aa: CASSLSFGDGYTF

j_call: TRBJ2-3
v_call: TRBV4-3
cdr3_aa: CASSLNRADTQYF

j_call: TRBJ1-4
v_call: TRBV29-1
cdr3_aa: CGADARNEKLFF

j_call: TRBJ1-1
v_call: TRBV30
cdr3_aa: CAWSTKLNTGAFF

j_call: TRBJ1-3
v_call: TRBV19
cdr3_aa: CASSMSGSGNTIYF

j_call: TRBJ1-5
v_call: TRBV6-5
cdr3_aa: CAISTQGANQPQHF

j_call: TRBJ2-2
v_call: TRBV4-1
cdr3_aa: CASSQEVRARVPGELFF

j_call: TRBJ1-1
v_call: TRBV19
cdr3_aa: CASSPTLKNTEAFF

j_call: TRBJ2-7
v_call: TRBV9
cdr3_aa: CASSVGGDGTYEQYF

j_call: TRBJ2-3
v_call: TRBV14
cdr3_aa: CASSSLGIGADTQYF

j_call: TRBJ2-1
v_call: TRBV6-1
cdr3_aa: CASTQLGGANEQFF

j_call: TRBJ1-2
v_call: TRBV5-1
cdr3_aa: CASSLAGQGDLYGYTF